This entry features one T cell receptor (beta chain) sequence. Its recognized antigen is unknown. No clone much larger than this one lies a single base away; base qualities are absent. Deletion took 2 bases off V and 1 base off J, with a span of 3 bases between the germline ends. CDR1 SEHNR and CDR2 FQNEAQ were looked up in the germline V gene (reference sequence). The CDR3 goes from the cysteine to the phenylalanine over 13 residues. Only the CDR3 DNA is retained, 39 bases long and in frame from the first base. Using the deep immunoSEQ assay, multiplex PCR amplified TCR CDR3 regions from genomic DNA. Genomic DNA extracted from each cell subset was distributed evenly over all wells of several immunoSEQ 96-well plates, and each plate served as one replicate. For sorted subsets, around 0.2 ug genomic DNA, equal to 30,000 or so T cell genomes, was loaded into each replicate PCR. Purified libraries were measured with a Qubit 3.0 fluorometer, size-checked on a Bioanalyzer 2100, and measured again with the KAPA Library Quantification kit. Each immunoSEQ 96-well plate was sequenced on its own single-read 150-cycle Illumina NextSeq 550 flow cell. As for the original processing: The immunoSEQ output contained only junctional sequences without quality scores, so filtering could not match that applied to full-length reads. To assign V/J genes and CDR3, sequences were annotated against IMGT germline references using PyIR, a Python wrapper for IgBLAST v1.9. Reads were filtered out if the reads had weak V/J assignments (E-value above 1e-6), no CDR3, stop codons, out-of-frame junctions, or ambiguous translated residues. A V3J clonotype was defined by an identical inferred V gene, J gene, and CDR3 amino acid sequence. Percentage overlap between repertoires was computed as shared unique clonotypes divided by the size of the smaller repertoire. Richness of each repertoire was evaluated using RTK rarefaction, the Chao1 estimator, and Recon v2.1 estimates of unobserved clonotypes. For all TCRbeta clonotypes obtained by the gDNA method from a few donors, generation probabilities were computed with OLGA. TCRdb provides this immuneACCESS table in a form limited to in-frame rearrangements. Some clones are lacking; in checked studies, under half of them reflect an unresolved V gene, and why the rest are absent is not known. D and trimming come from the DNA, and the V and J calls and clone size come from that table. For this sample the table gives around 690,000 clones, of which 80% to 95% were detected only once. The ten largest clones add up to about 33% of the sample.

The data stem from a study of shared clonotypes between healthy human individuals (dated by TCRdb to the early 2020s). Regarding the research as a whole: A few men and two women, aged 18 to 49 years, made up the cohort. To estimate repertoire size and how much clonotype sharing occurs between individuals, the study deeply sequenced the blood TCR repertoires of five or six healthy adults. Different laboratories and diverse techniques were used to prepare libraries and sequence TCR repertoires, to increase sequencing depth and limit assay-specific biases. Per donor, three plates each were used for CD4 naive and CD4 memory, two for CD8 naive, and one for CD8 memory. Each donor's leukapheresis produced roughly between roughly 0.85 and 9.5 billion PBMCs. Here is what the overall study found, with its caveats: Approximately 5% of naive CD4, roughly 3.5% of naive CD8, approximately 2.2% of memory CD4, and about 0.4% of memory CD8 clonotypes were shared across several donors. Estimated clonotype richness was generally larger for naive than for memory subsets. Compared with non-shared clonotypes, the clonotypes found in all four sorted-subset donors had higher generation probabilities. Rarefaction of sorted-subset datasets indicated incomplete sequencing despite the large sequencing depth. Because the study included only a small number of donors, the genetic and exposure-history diversity represented was limited. Sampling was restricted to blood, and TCR repertoires in tissue are likely to differ from TCR repertoires in blood. Pairwise subsampling led to the expectation that sequencing depth would affect the degree of clonotype sharing among donors.

The donors were healthy, HIV-negative adults who had no recently reported acute infections or vaccinations. Only Caucasian adults living in Nashville, Tennessee, USA were represented among the donors. CD8 memory samples consisted of magnetically selected CD45RO+ cells combined with CCR7-negative CD45RA+ effector memory (TemRA) cells. Blood was obtained by leukapheresis, after which PBMCs were separated by Ficoll-Histopaque density gradient centrifugation and cryopreserved in liquid nitrogen vapor phase. Analytical flow cytometry was used to check the purity and quantity of each magnetically sorted T cell population. Each sorted fraction had its genomic DNA isolated and then quantified by UV absorbance on a Nanodrop 2000c.

The source of this sequence is a young man in good health. Some clones in this sample may be carry-over from other donors' samples. The source material was memory CD8+ T cells from PBMCs. Taken with the paper, the label for cell subset or site translates to: CD45RO+ cells pooled with CCR7-negative TemRA cells. This receptor chain uses TRBV7-9 and TRBJ1-5, with the identity of the D gene unclear. Read as DNA, the sequence is TGTGCCAGCAGCTTAAAGAGCAATCAGCCCCAGCATTTT. Its protein reads: CASSLKSNQPQHF.